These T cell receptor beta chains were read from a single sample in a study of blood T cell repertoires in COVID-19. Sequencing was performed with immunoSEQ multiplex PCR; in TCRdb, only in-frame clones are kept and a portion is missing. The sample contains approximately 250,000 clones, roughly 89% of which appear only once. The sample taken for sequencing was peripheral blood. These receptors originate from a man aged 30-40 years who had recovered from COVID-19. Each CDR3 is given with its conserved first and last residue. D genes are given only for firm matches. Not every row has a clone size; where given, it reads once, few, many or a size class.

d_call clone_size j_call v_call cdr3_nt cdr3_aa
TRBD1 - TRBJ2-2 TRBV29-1 TGCAGCGTTAGGCCCCGGGACAGGAGATCCGGGGAGCTGTTTTTT CSVRPRDRRSGELFF
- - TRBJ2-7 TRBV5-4 TGTGCCAGCGCTAAGACAGTTTCCCCCTACGAGCAGTACTTC CASAKTVSPYEQYF
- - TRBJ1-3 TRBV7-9 TGTGCCAGCAGCTCCACAGGAAACACCATATATTTT CASSSTGNTIYF
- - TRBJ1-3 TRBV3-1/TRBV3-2 TGTGCCAGCACCTCAGACAGAGCGACCTCTGGAAACACCATATATTTT CASTSDRATSGNTIYF
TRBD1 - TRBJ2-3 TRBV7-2 TGTGCCAGCAGCTCCGGACAGGGGCCCCCGTTTCATACGCAGTATTTT CASSSGQGPPFHTQYF
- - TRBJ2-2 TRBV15 TGTGCCACCAGCAGAGATGCGGGTTGGACCGGGGAGCTGTTTTTT CATSRDAGWTGELFF
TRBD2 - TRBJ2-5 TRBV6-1 TGTGCCAGCAGTGAATGGGGCCCGGGGGGAGGAGAGACCCAGTACTTC CASSEWGPGGGETQYF
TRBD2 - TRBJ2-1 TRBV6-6 TGTGCCAGCCTCCCCCCGGGGGGCAATGAGCAGTTCTTC CASLPPGGNEQFF
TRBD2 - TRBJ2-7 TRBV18 TGTGCCAGCTCACCGGTTAGCGGGCACGAGCAGTACTTC CASSPVSGHEQYF
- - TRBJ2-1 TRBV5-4 TGTGCCAGCAGCCCCTGGGGAGTTGAGCAGTTCTTC CASSPWGVEQFF
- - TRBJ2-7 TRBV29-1 TGCAGCGTTGAAGACACCCTAGACAGGTTCGGCGAGCAGTACTTC CSVEDTLDRFGEQYF
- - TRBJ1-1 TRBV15 TGTGCCACCAGCAAAGGCGGGGTGCGGACTGAAGCTTTCTTT CATSKGGVRTEAFF
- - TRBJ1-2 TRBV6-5 TGTGCCAGCAGAGATGAACAGAATGGCTACACCTTC CASRDEQNGYTF
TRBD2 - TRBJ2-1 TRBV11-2 TGTGCCAGCAGTTCCACCCTCCTAGCGGGGGGGCCAATGAATGAGCAGTTCTTC CASSSTLLAGGPMNEQFF
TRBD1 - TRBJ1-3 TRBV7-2 TGTGCCAGCAGCTTGACAGGGGGTTCCTCTGGAAACACCATATATTTT CASSLTGGSSGNTIYF
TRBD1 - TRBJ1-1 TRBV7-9 TGTGCCAGCAGCGCGGGACAGGGGGGGCCGAACACTGAAGCTTTCTTT CASSAGQGGPNTEAFF
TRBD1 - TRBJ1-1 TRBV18 TGTGCCAGCTCACAGGAGACAGGGGGCAAGACTGAAGCTTTCTTT CASSQETGGKTEAFF
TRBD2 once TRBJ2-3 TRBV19 TGTGCCAGCCGACTAGCGGGGGGCACAGATACGCAGTATTTT CASRLAGGTDTQYF
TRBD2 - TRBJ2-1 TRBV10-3 TGTGCCATCAGGACTAGCGGGAATGAGCAGTTCTTC CAIRTSGNEQFF
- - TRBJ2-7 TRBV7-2 TGTGCCAGCAGCTTAGCGTCTAGAACTGTACCCTCCTACGAGCAGTACTTC CASSLASRTVPSYEQYF
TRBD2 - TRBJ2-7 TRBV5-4 TGTGCCAGCAGCTTGACGGGACTAGCGTACGAGCAGTACTTC CASSLTGLAYEQYF
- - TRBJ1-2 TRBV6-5 TGTGCCAGCAGGCTGGGGGCCCAAGATGGCTACACCTTC CASRLGAQDGYTF
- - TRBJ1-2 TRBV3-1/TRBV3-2 TGTGCCAGCAGCCTCCCAGGCTATGGCTACACCTTC CASSLPGYGYTF
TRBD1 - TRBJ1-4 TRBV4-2 TGTGCCAGCAGCCAAGAAGTTCCGGGACAGGGGGCCACTAATGAAAAACTGTTTTTT CASSQEVPGQGATNEKLFF
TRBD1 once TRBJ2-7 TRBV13 TGTGCCAGCAGCACCCGGACAGGGTCCTACGAGCAGTACTTC CASSTRTGSYEQYF
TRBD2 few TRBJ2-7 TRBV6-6 TGTGCCAGCAGTACGGATGGGGGCGGGGGGTACGAGCAGTACTTC CASSTDGGGGYEQYF
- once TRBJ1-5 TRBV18 TGTGCCAGCTCACAAGGCGGGGGACTCAATCAGCCCCAGCATTTT CASSQGGGLNQPQHF
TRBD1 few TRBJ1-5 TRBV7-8 TGTGCCAGCAGATTCGACAGGGGCCCAAATCAGCCCCAGCATTTT CASRFDRGPNQPQHF